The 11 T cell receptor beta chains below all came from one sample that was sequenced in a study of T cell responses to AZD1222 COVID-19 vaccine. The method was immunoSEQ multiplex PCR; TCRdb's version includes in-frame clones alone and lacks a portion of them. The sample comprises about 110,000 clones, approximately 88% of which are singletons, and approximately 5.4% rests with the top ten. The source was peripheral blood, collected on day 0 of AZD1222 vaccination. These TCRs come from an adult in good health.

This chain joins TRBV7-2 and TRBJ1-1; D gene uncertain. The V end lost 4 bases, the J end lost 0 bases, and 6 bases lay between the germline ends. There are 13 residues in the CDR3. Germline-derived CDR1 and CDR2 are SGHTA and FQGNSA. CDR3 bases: TGTGCCAGCAGCTCTCATATGAACACTGAAGCTTTCTTT. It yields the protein CASSSHMNTEAFF.

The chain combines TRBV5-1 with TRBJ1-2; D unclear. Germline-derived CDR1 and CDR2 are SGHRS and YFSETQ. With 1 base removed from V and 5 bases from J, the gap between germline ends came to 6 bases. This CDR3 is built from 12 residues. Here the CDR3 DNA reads TGCGCCAGCAGCTTGAGAGATTATGGCTACACCTTC. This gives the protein CASSLRDYGYTF.

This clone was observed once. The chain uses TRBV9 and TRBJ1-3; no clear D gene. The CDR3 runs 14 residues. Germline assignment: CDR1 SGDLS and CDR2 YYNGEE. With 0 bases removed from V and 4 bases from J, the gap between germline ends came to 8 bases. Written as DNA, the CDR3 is TGTGCCAGCAGCGTAGGTAACGCCGGAAACACCATATATTTT. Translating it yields CASSVGNAGNTIYF.

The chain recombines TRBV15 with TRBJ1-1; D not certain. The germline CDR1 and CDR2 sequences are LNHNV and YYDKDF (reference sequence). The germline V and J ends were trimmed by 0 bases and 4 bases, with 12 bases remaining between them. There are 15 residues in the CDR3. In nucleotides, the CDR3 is TGTGCCACCAGCAGAGATCTAGGAGAGGGCACTGAAGCTTTCTTT. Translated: CATSRDLGEGTEAFF.

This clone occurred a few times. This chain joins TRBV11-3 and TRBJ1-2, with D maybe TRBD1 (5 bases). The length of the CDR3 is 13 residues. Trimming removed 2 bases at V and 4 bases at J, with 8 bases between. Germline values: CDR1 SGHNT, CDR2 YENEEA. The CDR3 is CASSLRGGYGYTF. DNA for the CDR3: TGTGCCAGCAGCTTAAGGGGTGGCTATGGCTACACCTTC. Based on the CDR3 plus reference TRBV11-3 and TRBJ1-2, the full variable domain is EAGVVQSPRYKIIEKKQPVAFWCNPISGHNTLYWYLQNLGQGPELLIRYENEEAVDDSQLPKDRFSAERLKGVDSTLKIQPAELGDSAVYLCASSLRGGYGYTFGSGTRLTVV.

CDR3 protein: CASSYLSGRGHTEAFF. DNA of the CDR3: TGTGCCAGCAGTTACTTATCCGGCAGGGGGCACACTGAAGCTTTCTTT. The chain employs TRBV6-5 and TRBJ1-1; 8 bases map to TRBD1. Germline loops: CDR1 MNHEY, CDR2 SVGAGI. The CDR3 is 16 amino acids. V gave up 1 base and J gave up 3 bases; unmatched junction bases: 7.

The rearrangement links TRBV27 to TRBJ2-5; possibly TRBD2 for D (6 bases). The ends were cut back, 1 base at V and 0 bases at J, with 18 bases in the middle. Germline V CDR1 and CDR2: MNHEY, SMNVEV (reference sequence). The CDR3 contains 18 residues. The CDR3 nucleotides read TGTGCCAGCAGTTTATTCGGGAGAAACGGACGACACCAAGAGACCCAGTACTTC. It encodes CASSLFGRNGRHQETQYF.

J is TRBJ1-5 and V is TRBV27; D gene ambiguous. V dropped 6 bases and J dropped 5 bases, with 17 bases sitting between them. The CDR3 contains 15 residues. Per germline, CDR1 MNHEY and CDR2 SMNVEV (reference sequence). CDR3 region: CASRRNTFVDQPQHF. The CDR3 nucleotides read TGTGCCAGCAGAAGGAACACGTTTGTCGATCAGCCCCAGCATTTT.

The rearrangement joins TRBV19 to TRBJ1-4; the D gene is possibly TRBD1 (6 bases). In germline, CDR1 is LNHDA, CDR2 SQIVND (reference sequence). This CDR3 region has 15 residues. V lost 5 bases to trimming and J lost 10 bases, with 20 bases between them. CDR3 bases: TGTGCCAGTAGTGCCCCGGACAGTCAGTATAGAAAACTGTTTTTT. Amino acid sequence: CASSAPDSQYRKLFF.

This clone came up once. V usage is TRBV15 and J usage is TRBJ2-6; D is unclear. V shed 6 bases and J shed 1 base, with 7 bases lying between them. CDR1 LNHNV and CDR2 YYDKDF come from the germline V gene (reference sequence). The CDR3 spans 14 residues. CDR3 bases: TGTGCCACCAGGATAGGGTCTGGGGCCAACGTCCTGACTTTC. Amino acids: CATRIGSGANVLTF.

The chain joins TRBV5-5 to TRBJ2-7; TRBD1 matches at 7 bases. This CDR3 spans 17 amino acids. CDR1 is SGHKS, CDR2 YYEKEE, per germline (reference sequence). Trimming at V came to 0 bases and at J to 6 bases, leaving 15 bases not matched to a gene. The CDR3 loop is CASSLEGRQGLLGEQYF. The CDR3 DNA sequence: TGTGCCAGCAGCTTGGAGGGGAGACAGGGCCTCCTGGGCGAGCAGTACTTC.